The 20 T cell receptor beta chains below all came from one sample that was sequenced in a study of T cell responses to AZD1222 COVID-19 vaccine. TCRdb's table, derived via immunoSEQ multiplex PCR, lists solely in-frame clones and lacks some. The sample records 95,000 to 150,000 clones, 85% to 95% being singletons. The sequencing here drew on peripheral blood, taken 28 days after the second AZD1222 dose. The origin of the receptors is an adult who received the AZD1222 COVID-19 vaccine.

This chain joins TRBV30 and TRBJ1-1; D uncertain. Germline values: CDR1 GTSNPN, CDR2 SVGIG (reference sequence). Trimming left V 0 bases short and J 3 bases short, with 14 bases between. The CDR3 contains 15 residues. CDR3 in amino acids: CAWSVSRRWDTEAFF. The CDR3 DNA is TGTGCCTGGAGTGTAAGTAGGCGGTGGGACACTGAAGCTTTCTTT.

The chain is built from TRBV4-3 and TRBJ1-4; D call uncertain. Trimming removed 1 base at V and 7 bases at J, with 4 bases between. CDR1 is LGHNA and CDR2 is YSLEER in the germline V gene. This CDR3 comprises 12 residues. The CDR3 region is CASSQGGEKLFF. CDR3 in DNA: TGCGCCAGCAGCCAAGGGGGTGAAAAACTGTTTTTT.

This CDR3 reads CASSLGRFNYGYTF. The CDR3 DNA reads as TGTGCCAGCAGCTTGGGGCGGTTTAACTATGGCTACACCTTC. The chain uses TRBV7-9 and TRBJ1-2; weak D call: TRBD1 (5 bases). Per germline, CDR1 SEHNR and CDR2 FQNEAQ (reference sequence). The CDR3 consists of 14 residues. With 3 bases removed from V and 1 base from J, the gap between germline ends came to 9 bases.

This sequence joins TRBV2 and TRBJ2-1; 7 bases align to TRBD1. Trimming took 1 base from V and 1 from J; bases not matched to a gene: 10. Germline V gives CDR1 SNHLY, CDR2 FYNNEI. This CDR3 is built from 18 residues. This CDR3 is CASSEVGVGRGSYNEQFF. Here the CDR3 DNA reads TGTGCCAGCAGTGAAGTAGGGGTGGGCAGGGGGTCCTACAATGAGCAGTTCTTC.

The chain links TRBV7-8 to TRBJ1-5, with a possible D match to TRBD1 (6 bases). Trimming shortened V by 5 bases and J by 1 base, and 15 bases separated the two germline ends. The germline V gene has CDR1 SGHVS and CDR2 FQNEAQ. CDR3 length equals 16 residues. CDR3 region: CASSRNRVGSNQPQHF. The CDR3 DNA sequence: TGTGCCAGCAGCCGAAACAGGGTCGGGAGCAATCAGCCCCAGCATTTT.

The chain links TRBV5-4 to TRBJ1-1, with D maybe TRBD1 (6 bases). The germline V and J ends were trimmed by 4 bases and 1 base, with 11 bases remaining between them. The CDR3 has 14 residues. Germline V CDR1 and CDR2: SGHNT, YYREEE (reference sequence). Here the CDR3 reads CASSPGGQNTEAFF. CDR3 nucleotides: TGTGCCAGCAGCCCGGGGGGGCAGAACACTGAAGCTTTCTTT.

This clone appeared once. J is TRBJ2-5 and V is TRBV19; D perhaps matches TRBD1 (5 bases). Germline assignment: CDR1 LNHDA and CDR2 SQIVND (reference sequence). Trimming pared 6 bases from V and 2 bases from J, leaving 10 bases between. This CDR3 has 13 amino acids. The CDR3 reads CASRLTVQETQYF. The CDR3 region has the DNA TGTGCCAGTAGGCTGACAGTGCAAGAGACCCAGTACTTC.

This chain connects TRBV7-8 to TRBJ2-3, with D hard to call. The CDR3 length is 14 residues. V lost 8 bases, J lost 2 bases, and 14 bases lay in between. Germline V gene lookup returns CDR1 SGHVS and CDR2 FQNEAQ. For the CDR3, the DNA is TGTGCCAGCGGTCCCCAGAGACTCACAGATACGCAGTATTTT. As protein: CASGPQRLTDTQYF.

The CDR3 loop reads CASSPWTVPYEQYF. CDR3 nucleotides: TGTGCCAGCAGTCCGTGGACAGTACCCTACGAGCAGTACTTC. The chain carries TRBV6-5 and TRBJ2-7, with TRBD1 as a possible D gene (6 bases). The germline gives CDR1 MNHEY, CDR2 SVGAGI. The CDR3 extends over 14 amino acids. V was trimmed by 5 bases and J by 2 bases, leaving 13 bases between them.

V usage is TRBV6-1 and J usage is TRBJ1-5, with D unclear. There are 15 residues in the CDR3. Germline CDR1 is MNHNS and CDR2 is SASEGT. V gave up 0 bases and J gave up 3 bases, with 9 bases separating them. Here the CDR3 DNA reads TGTGCCAGCAGTGAAGCGCGCGGGCTCAATCAGCCCCAGCATTTT. It is translated as CASSEARGLNQPQHF.

The gene calls are TRBV10-1 and TRBJ2-2; D perhaps matches TRBD2 (6 bases). The CDR3 totals 14 residues. The V gene's germline CDR1 is WNHNN and CDR2 SYGVQD (reference sequence). V lost 0 bases to trimming and J lost 6 bases, with 8 bases between them. The CDR3 sequence: CASSESWGAGELFF. Written as DNA, the CDR3 is TGCGCCAGCAGTGAGTCGTGGGGGGCCGGGGAGCTGTTTTTT.

V gene TRBV4-3 combines with J gene TRBJ2-3; 9 bases agree with TRBD2. Germline CDR1 is LGHNA and CDR2 is YSLEER. The J segment lost 11 bases and the V segment lost 6 bases, leaving 9 bases of the junction unmatched. The CDR3 runs to 13 residues. CDR3 DNA: TGCGCCAGCAGTCATCTGTCTAGCGGGGAGCAGTATTTT. It encodes CASSHLSSGEQYF.

This clone was recorded a few times. J is TRBJ2-7 and V is TRBV5-1; D call uncertain. There are 14 residues in the CDR3. From germline, CDR1 is SGHRS and CDR2 YFSETQ. V lost 1 base, J lost 2 bases, and 10 bases lay in between. The CDR3 DNA follows: TGCGCCAGCAGCTTGAGGTCTGTCGCCTACGAGCAGTACTTC. It encodes CASSLRSVAYEQYF.

V usage is TRBV20-1 and J usage is TRBJ2-3; the match to TRBD2 covers 11 bases. The CDR3 runs to 18 residues. Germline loops: CDR1 DFQATT, CDR2 SNEGSKA (reference sequence). The J segment lost 0 bases and the V segment lost 3 bases, leaving 11 bases of the junction unmatched. CDR3 in DNA: TGCAGTGCTAGTCCCTTGGGACTAGCGGAGGCCAGCACAGATACGCAGTATTTT. Amino acids: CSASPLGLAEASTDTQYF.

The rearrangement uses TRBV7-2 and TRBJ2-5; D call uncertain. The CDR3 has 13 amino acids. V was pared by 0 bases and J by 3 bases, with 5 bases between. Germline V gene data show CDR1 as SGHTA and CDR2 as FQGNSA. The CDR3, as DNA: TGTGCCAGCAGCTTAGCGGAGAAAGAGACCCAGTACTTC. Translation: CASSLAEKETQYF.

The V gene is TRBV3-1 (or the pseudogene TRBV3-2), the J gene TRBJ1-6, with 9 bases matching TRBD1. The J segment lost 7 bases and the V segment lost 2 bases, leaving 6 bases of the junction unmatched. This CDR3 contains 16 residues. Germline V lookup: CDR1 LGHDT, CDR2 YNNKEL (reference sequence). CDR3 residues: CASSQTAGTGNSPLHF. The DNA of the CDR3 is TGTGCCAGCAGCCAAACCGCCGGGACAGGGAATTCACCCCTCCACTTT.

The gene calls are TRBV11-3 and TRBJ2-1; 8 bases map to TRBD1. Looked up from germline, CDR1 is SGHNT and CDR2 is YENEEA. The V and J ends lost 1 base and 8 bases, in that order; junction bases with no gene match: 7. This CDR3 contains 15 residues. The CDR3 sequence: CASSLGGAGGDEQFF. CDR3 coding DNA: TGTGCCAGCAGCTTAGGGGGGGCAGGGGGCGATGAGCAGTTCTTC.

J is TRBJ1-6 and V is TRBV5-4; no firm D call. Looked up from germline, CDR1 is SGHNT and CDR2 is YYREEE (reference sequence). Trimming pared 0 bases from V and 7 bases from J, leaving 5 bases between. The CDR3 runs 13 residues. CDR3 nucleotides: TGTGCCAGCAGCTTGGTCAAGAATTCACCCCTCCACTTT. Its translation: CASSLVKNSPLHF.

This chain joins TRBV18 and TRBJ1-1; no clear D. Trimming took off 4 bases at V and 0 bases at J, with 6 bases between the two ends. The CDR3 is 13 amino acids. Germline V gives CDR1 KGHSH, CDR2 LQKENI. The CDR3 DNA follows: TGTGCCAGCTCACAGACTATGAACACTGAAGCTTTCTTT. It translates to CASSQTMNTEAFF.

This clone occurred once. The CDR3 DNA is TGTGCCAGCAGCTTAAATACCGGAAACACCATATATTTT. Protein sequence: CASSLNTGNTIYF. The genes are TRBV11-2 and TRBJ1-3; no clear D. The CDR3 is 13 amino acids. Germline V lookup: CDR1 SGHAT, CDR2 FQNNGV. Trimming cost V 2 bases and J 4 bases, with 6 bases left between them.